Shown below are 30 T cell receptor beta chains from a single sample sequenced in a study of blood T cells in healthy people across ages. A second PCR of 7 to 11 cycles used a sample-barcoded 5' primer and a J-beta primer mix. TCRdb redid the calling of the 5' RACE reads with MiXCR, one entry per CDR3 protein. The sample consists of 700,000 to 950,000 distinct CDR3 sequences, approximately 39% of them appearing once. The sequenced sample consisted of blood. The receptors were sampled from a woman aged 55-70 years in good health.

V is TRBV20-1 and J is TRBJ2-4; a weak D match, TRBD2 (6 bases). The CDR3 is made up of 14 amino acids. The germline gives CDR1 DFQATT, CDR2 SNEGSKA (reference sequence). Trimming took off 6 bases at V and 0 bases at J, with 12 bases between the two ends. The CDR3 here is CSAEGSRAKNIQYF. CDR3 in DNA: TGCAGTGCGGAGGGGTCTAGAGCCAAAAACATTCAGTACTTC.

This clonotype was detected once. At one end, the junction sequence differs from germline, possibly due to a read error. The chain has TRBV20-1 and TRBJ2-3; possibly TRBD2 for D (6 bases). This CDR3 is 14 amino acids long. Germline CDR1 is DFQATT and CDR2 is SNEGSKA (reference sequence). The CDR3 protein is CSARVASSGDAQYF. CDR3 nucleotides: TGCAGTGCTAGAGTTGCGAGCTCGGGAGATGCGCAGTATTTT.

Turning to this clonotype: This is likely a read error, given that the CDR3 carries no conserved phenylalanine or tryptophan at its end. The CDR3 DNA reads as TGTGCCAGCAGTAAATTGGGGACCCAAGAGACCCAGTACCTC. It translates to CASSKLGTQETQYL. The chain is built from TRBV6-1 and TRBJ2-4, with D perhaps matching TRBD1 or TRBD2 (5 bases each). Near its end, the DNA agrees better with TRBJ2-5, so the J call may be wrong. In germline, CDR1 is MNHNS, CDR2 SASEGT. This CDR3 has 14 amino acids.

The chain couples TRBV6-5 to TRBJ2-1, with D uncertain. Trimming shortened V by 0 bases and J by 2 bases, and 2 bases separated the two germline ends. This CDR3 comprises 13 residues. CDR1 is MNHEY, CDR2 SVGAGI, per germline. The CDR3 loop is CASSYSAYNEQFF. The CDR3 nucleotides are TGTGCCAGCAGTTACTCAGCCTACAATGAGCAGTTCTTC.

This clonotype was counted a few times. The rearrangement joins TRBV6-5 to TRBJ2-4, with 12 positions matching TRBD2. The last part of the DNA fits TRBJ2-7 better; the J call may be wrong. There are 17 residues in the CDR3. Germline V CDR1 and CDR2: MNHEY, SVGAGI. The CDR3 bases are TGTGCCAGCAGTTTACTAGCGGGAGGCCATGCCTCCTACGAGCAGTACTTC. Protein product: CASSLLAGGHASYEQYF.

This clonotype has a handful of counts. CDR3 in DNA: TGTGCCAGCAGCTTTTGGGGCAGTAGCGAGACCCAGTACTTC. Encoded protein: CASSFWGSSETQYF. The V and J genes are TRBV5-6 and TRBJ2-7; possibly TRBD1 for D (5 bases). TRBJ2-5 matches the DNA end more closely, so the J call is doubtful. CDR1 SGHDT and CDR2 YYEEEE come from the germline V gene. The CDR3 contains 14 residues.

The rearrangement joins TRBV5-1 to TRBJ1-2; D possibly corresponds to TRBD1 (5 bases). V lost 0 bases to trimming and J lost 0 bases, with 12 bases between them. CDR1 and CDR2 (germline): SGHRS, YFSETQ. The CDR3 has 16 residues. The CDR3 DNA reads as TGCGCCAGCAGCTTGGAATGGGCAGGGTCTAACTATGGCTACACCTTC. It yields the protein CASSLEWAGSNYGYTF.

This clonotype came up a few times. V and J are TRBV20-1 and TRBJ2-1; possibly TRBD1 for D (6 bases). Trimming pared 6 bases from V and 3 bases from J, leaving 21 bases between. Germline CDR1 and CDR2: DFQATT and SNEGSKA (reference sequence). The CDR3 length is 16 residues. CDR3 nucleotides: TGCAGTGCCCCTGGCTACCCAGGGGACCTCTACAATGAGCAGTTCTTC. Translation gives CSAPGYPGDLYNEQFF.

V and J are TRBV14 and TRBJ2-2; D might be TRBD2 (5 bases). The CDR3 runs 13 residues. Germline V gene lookup returns CDR1 SGHDN and CDR2 FVKESK. The V and J ends lost 0 bases and 7 bases respectively, with 6 bases between them. This CDR3 is CASSQDRDGELFF. The CDR3 DNA reads as TGTGCCAGCAGCCAAGATCGGGACGGGGAGCTGTTTTTT.

The rearrangement uses TRBV25-1 and TRBJ2-1, with TRBD1 matching 9 bases. Germline CDR1 and CDR2: MGHDK and SYGVNS. CDR3 size: 17 residues. Losses at the gene ends were 2 bases for V and 1 base for J; bases not matched to a gene: 6. The CDR3 spells CASSEATGTGSYNEQFF. The DNA for the CDR3 is TGTGCCAGCAGTGAAGCCACCGGGACAGGGTCCTACAATGAGCAGTTCTTC.

V gene TRBV3-1 combines with J gene TRBJ2-5; no definite D call. The CDR3 has 17 residues. Germline V gene lookup returns CDR1 LGHDT and CDR2 YNNKEL (reference sequence). The V gene lost 1 base and the J gene lost 4 bases, with 19 bases spanning the gap. DNA for the CDR3: TGTGCCAGCAGCCAAGGACGTGCGGCCGTGTGGGGAGAGACCCAGTACTTC. Protein product: CASSQGRAAVWGETQYF.

V is TRBV11-1 and J is TRBJ1-2; D uncertain. Germline V gives CDR1 SGHAT, CDR2 FQDESV (reference sequence). There are 14 residues in the CDR3. Trimming stripped 4 bases from V and 5 bases from J, with 14 bases between. The CDR3, as DNA: TGTGCCAGCAGCTCAGACACGACCCTTTATGGCTACACCTTC. Translating it yields CASSSDTTLYGYTF.

This clonotype was found many times. V usage is TRBV12-3 or TRBV12-4 and J usage is TRBJ2-1; TRBD1 aligns across 8 bases. After removal of 6 bases from V and 7 bases from J, the junction contained 5 bases not matched to a gene. The length of the CDR3 is 13 residues. The CDR3 sequence is CASSPRGRNEQFF. Here the CDR3 DNA reads TGTGCCAGCAGCCCCAGGGGGCGGAATGAGCAGTTCTTC.

J is TRBJ1-2 and V is TRBV27; 10 positions match TRBD1. The CDR3 runs 15 residues. Looked up from germline, CDR1 is MNHEY and CDR2 is SMNVEV (reference sequence). V gave up 4 bases and J gave up 4 bases; unmatched junction bases: 6. The CDR3 nucleotides read TGTGCCAGCAGTTCCTGGGACAGGGGCGCCTATGGCTACACCTTC. Translating gives CASSSWDRGAYGYTF.

The rearrangement joins TRBV10-3 to TRBJ2-3, with 12 bases matching TRBD2. In germline, CDR1 is ENHRY, CDR2 SYGVKD. There are 16 residues in the CDR3. The J segment lost 0 bases and the V segment lost 11 bases, leaving 9 bases of the junction unmatched. CDR3 sequence (DNA): TGTGCCTCTCGGACTAGCGGGATGGGGAGCACAGATACGCAGTATTTT. Translation: CASRTSGMGSTDTQYF.

This clonotype was found a few times. V is TRBV4-1 and J is TRBJ1-2; D remains ambiguous. The length of the CDR3 is 15 residues. With 4 bases removed from V and 3 bases from J, the gap between germline ends came to 15 bases. Germline CDR1 reads MGHRA; CDR2 reads YSYEKL. CDR3 in amino acids: CASSPEGGQHYGYTF. Here the CDR3 DNA reads TGCGCCAGCAGCCCCGAGGGAGGGCAACACTATGGCTACACCTTC.

This clonotype was found a few times. This chain joins TRBV12-3 or TRBV12-4 and TRBJ2-7; D call uncertain. The V and J ends lost 2 bases and 2 bases respectively, with 7 bases between them. The CDR3 covers 13 residues. As DNA, the CDR3 is TGTGCCAGCAGTTTATTAGACCCCTACGAGCAGTACTTC. Protein sequence: CASSLLDPYEQYF.

A few counts support this clonotype. The rearrangement links TRBV6-1 to TRBJ1-2, with D perhaps TRBD1 (5 bases). There are 13 residues in the CDR3. In germline, CDR1 is MNHNS, CDR2 SASEGT. With 6 bases removed from V and 7 bases from J, the gap between germline ends came to 15 bases. CDR3 nucleotides: TGTGCCAGCAGGGTCGGTGAGGGGTTTGGCTACACCTTC. It codes for CASRVGEGFGYTF.

On this clonotype itself: This may be a read error: a much more frequent sequence differs by one nucleotide. The V gene is TRBV5-1, the J gene TRBJ2-7, with D uncertain. Trimming left V 2 bases short and J 2 bases short, with 11 bases between. Germline V gene data show CDR1 as SGHRS and CDR2 as YFSETQ. CDR3 length: 14 residues. CDR3 protein: CASSFEIPTYEQYF. Written as DNA, the CDR3 is TGCGCCAGCAGCTTTGAGATCCCAACCTACGAGCAGTACTTC.

This rearrangement joins TRBV12-5 to TRBJ1-1; the match to TRBD1 covers 9 bases. The CDR3 length is 13 residues. Unmatched junction bases numbered 0, after V lost 4 bases and J lost 3 bases. Germline CDR1 is LGHNT and CDR2 is FRNRAP. The CDR3 DNA reads TGTGCTAGTGGTTGGACAGGGGACACTGAAGCTTTCTTT. This gives the protein CASGWTGDTEAFF.

This clonotype was seen only a few times. The chain joins TRBV7-2 to TRBJ1-2; no clear D. Between the trimmed V and J ends, which lost 1 base and 2 bases, there was a span of 11 bases. Germline V CDR1 and CDR2: SGHTA, FQGNSA. This CDR3 contains 15 residues. CDR3: CASSLGSVVNYGYTF. The DNA for the CDR3 is TGTGCCAGCAGCTTAGGCTCGGTTGTGAACTATGGCTACACCTTC. The full variable domain, its missing parts supplied by reference TRBV7-2 and TRBJ1-2, is GAGVSQSPSNKVTEKGKDVELRCDPISGHTALYWYRQSLGQGLEFLIYFQGNSAPDKSGLPSDRFSAERTGGSVSTLTIQRTQQEDSAVYLCASSLGSVVNYGYTFGSGTRLTVV.

The rearrangement uses TRBV3-1 and TRBJ2-5; D not resolved. This CDR3 has 14 amino acids. The ends were cut back, 1 base at V and 5 bases at J, with 11 bases in the middle. Germline V gene data show CDR1 as LGHDT and CDR2 as YNNKEL (reference sequence). The CDR3 spells CASSQVALKETQYF. CDR3 nucleotides: TGTGCCAGCAGCCAAGTGGCGCTGAAGGAGACCCAGTACTTC.

The V gene is TRBV7-3, the J gene TRBJ1-6; D not certain. CDR3 length: 13 amino acids. The V gene's germline CDR1 is SGHTA and CDR2 FQGTGA. V shed 5 bases and J shed 7 bases, with 9 bases lying between them. The CDR3 DNA is TGTGCCAGCAGCCCTCAGACCAATTCACCCCTCCACTTT. Encoded protein: CASSPQTNSPLHF.

The rearrangement links TRBV6-6 to TRBJ2-1, with 11 bases that match TRBD1. The closer fit of TRBJ2-7 to the DNA end suggests the J call may be wrong. The CDR3 is 15 residues long. In germline, CDR1 is MNHNY, CDR2 SVGAGI (reference sequence). The CDR3 sequence is CASSYSGQGANEQYF. The CDR3 DNA is TGTGCCAGCAGTTACTCCGGACAGGGGGCGAACGAGCAGTACTTC.

This chain connects TRBV7-9 to TRBJ2-1; TRBD2 is a possible D gene (6 bases). With the DNA end fitting TRBJ2-7 better, the J assignment may be wrong. The CDR3 contains 16 residues. In germline, CDR1 is SEHNR, CDR2 FQNEAQ (reference sequence). CDR3 residues: CASSPLSGSSYNEQYF. The CDR3 bases are TGTGCCAGCAGCCCACTTAGCGGTAGCTCCTACAATGAGCAGTACTTC.

The chain uses TRBV2 and TRBJ2-1, with TRBD2 matching over 8 bases. V lost 7 bases, J lost 6 bases, and 8 bases stayed unmatched. The CDR3 has 14 residues. The germline CDR1 and CDR2 sequences are SNHLY and FYNNEI. In nucleotides, the CDR3 is TGTGCCAGCAATGAGCGGGAGCTACGCAATGAGCAGTTCTTC. Amino acid sequence: CASNERELRNEQFF.

V is TRBV5-1 and J is TRBJ1-3; perhaps TRBD1 as D (5 bases). Germline V gives CDR1 SGHRS, CDR2 YFSETQ. The V end lost 3 bases, the J end lost 2 bases, and 9 bases lay between the germline ends. CDR3 length: 14 residues. The CDR3: CASSSGTAGNTIYF. The CDR3 bases are TGCGCCAGCAGCTCCGGGACGGCTGGAAACACCATATATTTT.

V is TRBV12-3 or TRBV12-4 and J is TRBJ2-7; a possible D gene is TRBD1 (5 bases). The CDR3 extends over 14 amino acids. The ends were cut back, 6 bases at V and 7 bases at J, with 19 bases in the middle. In DNA form, the CDR3 reads TGTGCCAGCAGCGAGGTACCAGGGCCCGGGGAGCAGTACTTC. It translates to CASSEVPGPGEQYF.

This clonotype was found a few times. The chain links TRBV7-2 to TRBJ2-1; D remains ambiguous. V lost 2 bases to trimming and J lost 7 bases, with 6 bases between them. From germline, CDR1 is SGHTA and CDR2 FQGNSA. The CDR3 has 12 residues. CDR3: CASSLFLNEQFF. In DNA form, the CDR3 reads TGTGCCAGCAGCTTATTTTTGAATGAGCAGTTCTTC.

This clonotype was picked up one time. In nucleotides, the CDR3 is TGCACCACCCAGGGTGGGGCCCCTACGGGGCAGTACTTC. Encoded protein: CTTQGGAPTGQYF. The genes are TRBV20-1 and TRBJ2-7; a possible D gene is TRBD1 (5 bases). The CDR3 length is 13 residues. Germline-derived CDR1 and CDR2 are DFQATT and SNEGSKA (reference sequence).